Each of the 5 T cell receptor beta chains below was sequenced from the same sample in a study of T cells after yellow fever vaccination. One entry per CDR3 protein, called by TCRdb with MiXCR from the 5' RACE reads. The sample yields roughly 170,000 distinct CDR3 sequences, approximately 6.2% seen once. The source material was CD4+ T cells sorted from PBMCs, sampled on the day of the first yellow fever vaccination. These receptors originate from a man aged 18-30 years who received the YFV17D yellow fever vaccine.

This clonotype appeared many times. V usage is TRBV4-3 and J usage is TRBJ2-3; a weak D match, TRBD2 (6 bases). Trimming removed 4 bases from V and 6 bases from J, with 14 bases in between. There are 14 residues in the CDR3. CDR1 is LGHNA and CDR2 is YSLEER in the germline V gene. The DNA for the CDR3 is TGCGCCAGCAGCCTAGCAGGCGGGGAGGATACGCAGTATTTT. Translation gives CASSLAGGEDTQYF.

This clonotype was seen repeatedly, ten times or more. This chain joins TRBV6-5 and TRBJ1-3; a possible D gene is TRBD1 (6 bases). The CDR3 runs to 14 residues. Trimming cost V 6 bases and J 0 bases, with 9 bases left between them. Germline loops: CDR1 MNHEY, CDR2 SVGAGI. For the CDR3, the DNA is TGTGCCAGCAGGGGGGACACCTCTGGAAACACCATATATTTT. Translating gives CASRGDTSGNTIYF.

This clonotype was observed many times. The gene calls are TRBV4-3 and TRBJ1-4, with no clear D. Germline V CDR1 and CDR2: LGHNA, YSLEER. The V and J ends lost 3 bases and 6 bases respectively, with 5 bases between them. CDR3 length: 12 residues. Here the CDR3 reads CASSHSHEKLFF. The CDR3 DNA reads as TGCGCCAGCAGCCACTCTCATGAAAAACTGTTTTTT.

In this sample, this clonotype turned up a few times. This chain connects TRBV6-2 or TRBV6-3 to TRBJ2-7; TRBD2 is a possible D gene (5 bases). V shed 8 bases and J shed 4 bases, with 9 bases lying between them. CDR3 length: 11 amino acids. Germline assignment: CDR1 MNHEY and CDR2 SVGEGT. Written as DNA, the CDR3 is TGTGCCAGCGGGGAGAAATACGAGCAGTACTTC. This codes for CASGEKYEQYF.

This clonotype was picked up many times. The CDR3: CSAHQGTYGYTF. The DNA for the CDR3 is TGCAGTGCGCACCAGGGGACCTATGGCTACACCTTC. This chain joins TRBV20-1 and TRBJ1-2; TRBD1 is a possible D gene (6 bases). Germline-derived CDR1 and CDR2 are DFQATT and SNEGSKA (reference sequence). CDR3 size: 12 residues. V lost 6 bases and J 4 bases, leaving 12 bases between the germline ends.